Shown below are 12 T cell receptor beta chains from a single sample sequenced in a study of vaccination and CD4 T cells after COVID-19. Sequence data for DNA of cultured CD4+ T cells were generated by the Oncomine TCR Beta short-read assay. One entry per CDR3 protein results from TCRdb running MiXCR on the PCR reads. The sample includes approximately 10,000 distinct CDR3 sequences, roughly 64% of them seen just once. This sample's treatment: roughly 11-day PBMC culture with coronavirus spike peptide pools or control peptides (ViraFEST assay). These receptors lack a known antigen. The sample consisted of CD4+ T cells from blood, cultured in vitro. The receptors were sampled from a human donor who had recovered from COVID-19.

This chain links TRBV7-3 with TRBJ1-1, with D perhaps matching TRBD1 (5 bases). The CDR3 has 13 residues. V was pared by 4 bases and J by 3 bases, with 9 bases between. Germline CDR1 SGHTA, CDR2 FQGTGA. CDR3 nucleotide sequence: TGTGCCAGCAGCTCAGGGACCTACACTGAAGCTTTCTTT. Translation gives CASSSGTYTEAFF.

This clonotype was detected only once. The DNA of the CDR3 is TGTGCCACCAGTGATTTGTCCAGGGGGAACACCGGGGAGCTGTTTTTT. Protein: CATSDLSRGNTGELFF. This chain uses TRBV24-1 with TRBJ2-2, with D possibly matching TRBD1 (6 bases). The ends were cut back, 0 bases at V and 1 base at J, with 8 bases in the middle. CDR3 length: 16 amino acids. Germline V gene sequence: CDR1 KGHDR, CDR2 SFDVKD.

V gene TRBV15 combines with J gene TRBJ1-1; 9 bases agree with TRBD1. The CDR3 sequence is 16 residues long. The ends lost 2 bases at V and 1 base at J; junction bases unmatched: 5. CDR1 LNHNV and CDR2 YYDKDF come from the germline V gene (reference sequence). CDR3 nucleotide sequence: TGTGCCACCAGCAGAAGGACAGGGGCCCAGAACACTGAAGCTTTCTTT. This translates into CATSRRTGAQNTEAFF.

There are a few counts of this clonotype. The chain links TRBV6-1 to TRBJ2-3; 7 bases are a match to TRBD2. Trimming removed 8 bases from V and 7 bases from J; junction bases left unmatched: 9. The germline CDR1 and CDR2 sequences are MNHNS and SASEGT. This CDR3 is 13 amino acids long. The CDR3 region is CASGRASGNTQYF. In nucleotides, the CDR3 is TGTGCCAGCGGGAGGGCAAGCGGGAATACGCAGTATTTT.

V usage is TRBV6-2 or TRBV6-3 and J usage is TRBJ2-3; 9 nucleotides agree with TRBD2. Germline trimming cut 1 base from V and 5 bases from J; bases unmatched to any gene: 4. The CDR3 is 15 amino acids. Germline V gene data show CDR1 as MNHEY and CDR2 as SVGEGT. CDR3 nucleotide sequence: TGTGCCAGCAGTTACTGGGCGGGGGGGAGAGATACGCAGTATTTT. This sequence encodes CASSYWAGGRDTQYF.

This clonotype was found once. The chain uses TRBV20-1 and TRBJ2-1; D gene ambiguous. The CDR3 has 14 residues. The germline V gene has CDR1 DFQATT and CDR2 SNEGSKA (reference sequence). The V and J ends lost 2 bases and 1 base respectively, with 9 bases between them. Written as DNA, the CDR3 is TGCAGTGCTAGATGGTGGCGGTCCTACAATGAGCAGTTCTTC. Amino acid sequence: CSARWWRSYNEQFF.

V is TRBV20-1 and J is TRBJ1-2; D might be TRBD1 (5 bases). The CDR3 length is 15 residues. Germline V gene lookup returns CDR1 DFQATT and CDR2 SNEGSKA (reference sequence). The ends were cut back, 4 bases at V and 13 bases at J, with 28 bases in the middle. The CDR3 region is CSATREGRGRSSSTF. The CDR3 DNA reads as TGCAGTGCTACCCGGGAGGGGCGGGGTCGGTCTAGTTCCACCTTC.

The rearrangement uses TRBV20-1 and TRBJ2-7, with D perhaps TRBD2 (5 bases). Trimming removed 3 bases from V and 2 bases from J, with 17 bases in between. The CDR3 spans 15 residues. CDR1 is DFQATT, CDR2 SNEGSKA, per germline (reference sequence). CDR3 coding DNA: TGCAGTGCTAGGGCCCTGACGGGAACCCCCTACGAGCAGTACTTC. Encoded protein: CSARALTGTPYEQYF.

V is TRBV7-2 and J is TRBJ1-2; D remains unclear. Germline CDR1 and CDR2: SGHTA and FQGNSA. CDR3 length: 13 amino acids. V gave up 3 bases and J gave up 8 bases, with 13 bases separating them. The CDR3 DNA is TGTGCCAGCAGCTTCCGGACGTCGGAAGGCTACACCTTC. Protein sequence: CASSFRTSEGYTF. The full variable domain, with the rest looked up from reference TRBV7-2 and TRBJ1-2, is GAGVSQSPSNKVTEKGKDVELRCDPISGHTALYWYRQSLGQGLEFLIYFQGNSAPDKSGLPSDRFSAERTGGSVSTLTIQRTQQEDSAVYLCASSFRTSEGYTFGSGTRLTVV.

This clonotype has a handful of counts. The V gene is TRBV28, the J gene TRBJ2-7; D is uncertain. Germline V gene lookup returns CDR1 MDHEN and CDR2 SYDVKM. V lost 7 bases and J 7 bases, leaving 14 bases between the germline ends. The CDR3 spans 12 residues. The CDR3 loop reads CASTPFLGEQYF. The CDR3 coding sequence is TGTGCCAGCACTCCCTTCTTGGGAGAGCAGTACTTC.

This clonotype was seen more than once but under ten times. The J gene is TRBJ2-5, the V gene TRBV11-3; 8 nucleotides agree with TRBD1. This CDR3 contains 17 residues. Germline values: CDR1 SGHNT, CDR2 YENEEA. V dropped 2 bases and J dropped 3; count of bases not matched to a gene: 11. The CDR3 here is CASSLYTAGTGEETQYF. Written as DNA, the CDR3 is TGTGCCAGCAGCTTATATACTGCCGGGACAGGTGAAGAGACCCAGTACTTC.

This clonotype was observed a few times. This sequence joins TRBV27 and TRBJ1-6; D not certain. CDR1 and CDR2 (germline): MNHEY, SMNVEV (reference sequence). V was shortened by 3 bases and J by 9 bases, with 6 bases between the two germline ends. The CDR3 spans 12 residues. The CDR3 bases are TGTGCCAGCAGTTTTTTGGGTTCACCCCTCCACTTT. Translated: CASSFLGSPLHF.